These 15 T cell receptor beta chains originate from one sample sequenced in a study of blood T cell repertoires in COVID-19 (dated by TCRdb to about 2020). Libraries were constructed by the immunoSEQ multiplex PCR assay. TCRdb stores this immuneACCESS table with in-frame sequences only. Part of the clones is absent; in the studies checked, under half of the shortfall reflects unresolved V genes, and no reason is known for the rest. The sample table contains around 200,000 clones; only one count was recorded for around 85% of them. 9.8% of the sample rests with the top ten. Sequencing used peripheral blood. The source is a woman of 80 years or more with acute or convalescent COVID-19.

The chain is built from TRBV29-1 and TRBJ1-4; D unclear. CDR3 size: 13 residues. V lost 4 bases to trimming and J lost 1 base, with 7 bases between them. Looked up from germline, CDR1 is SQVTM and CDR2 is ANQGSEA. CDR3 sequence reads: CSVGEGTNEKLFF. For the CDR3, the DNA is TGCAGCGTTGGGGAGGGAACTAATGAAAAACTGTTTTTT.

The V call is TRBV7-2, the J call TRBJ1-2; D perhaps matches TRBD1 (5 bases). V lost 4 bases to trimming and J lost 1 base, with 7 bases between them. CDR1 is SGHTA, CDR2 FQGNSA, per germline. CDR3 size: 13 residues. DNA for the CDR3: TGTGCCAGCAGCTCCGACAGTAACTATGGCTACACCTTC. This encodes CASSSDSNYGYTF.

The genes are TRBV6-6 and TRBJ1-6; TRBD1 aligns across 7 bases. Germline values: CDR1 MNHNY, CDR2 SVGAGI (reference sequence). V lost 7 bases, J lost 7 bases, and 7 bases stayed unmatched. The CDR3 covers 14 residues. The CDR3 sequence: CASTWTGLNSPLHF. Here the CDR3 DNA reads TGTGCCAGCACCTGGACAGGCCTAAATTCACCCCTCCACTTT.

The V and J genes are TRBV24-1 and TRBJ1-1; perhaps TRBD1 as D (5 bases). The V gene's germline CDR1 is KGHDR and CDR2 SFDVKD. CDR3 length: 15 amino acids. The V end was cut by 1 base, the J end by 0 bases, with 8 bases between. The CDR3 sequence is CATSDFTGLNTEAFF. For the CDR3, the DNA is TGTGCCACCAGTGATTTTACAGGCCTGAACACTGAAGCTTTCTTT.

The chain is built from TRBV9 and TRBJ2-4; 14 bases map to TRBD2. Looked up from germline, CDR1 is SGDLS and CDR2 is YYNGEE. The trim removed 2 bases at V and 6 bases at J, leaving 4 bases unmatched. The CDR3 is 16 amino acids. Here the CDR3 reads CASSVGLAGGTNIQYF. The DNA of the CDR3 is TGTGCCAGCAGCGTCGGACTAGCGGGAGGCACAAACATTCAGTACTTC. Filled out from reference TRBV9 and TRBJ2-4, the complete variable domain reads DSGVTQTPKHLITATGQRVTLRCSPRSGDLSVYWYQQSLDQGLQFLIQYYNGEERAKGNILERFSAQQFPDLHSELNLSSLELGDSALYFCASSVGLAGGTNIQYFGAGTRLSVL.

This chain links TRBV27 with TRBJ2-5, with 10 bases fitting TRBD2. Germline lookup yields CDR1 MNHEY and CDR2 SMNVEV (reference sequence). There are 14 residues in the CDR3. V shed 4 bases, J shed 4 bases, and the junction held 3 bases outside the gene matches. CDR3 in amino acids: CASSSSGRRETQYF. CDR3 DNA sequence: TGTGCCAGCAGTTCTAGCGGGAGAAGAGAGACCCAGTACTTC.

J is TRBJ2-7 and V is TRBV11-2, with 8 bases lining up with TRBD1. CDR1 SGHAT and CDR2 FQNNGV come from the germline V gene. The CDR3 spans 14 residues. The ends lost 6 bases at V and 4 bases at J; junction bases unmatched: 8. The CDR3 coding sequence is TGTGCCAGCAGTCAGACAGGGGCGTCTTACGAGCAGTACTTC. It specifies CASSQTGASYEQYF.

The CDR3 spells CASSLFDTEAFF. Written as DNA, the CDR3 is TGTGCCAGCAGCCTATTTGACACTGAAGCTTTCTTT. The genes are TRBV11-2 and TRBJ1-1, with unresolved D. Germline CDR1 is SGHAT and CDR2 is FQNNGV. V lost 5 bases and J lost 3, with 7 bases in between. The CDR3 spans 12 residues.

DNA of the CDR3: TGTGCCAGTAGTAGCCAGGGCGGGAGCTCTGGAAACACCATATATTTT. Encoded protein: CASSSQGGSSGNTIYF. This rearrangement joins TRBV19 to TRBJ1-3, with a weak D call TRBD1 (5 bases). Germline lookup yields CDR1 LNHDA and CDR2 SQIVND (reference sequence). Trimming took 4 bases from V and 0 from J, leaving 13 bases between them. CDR3 length equals 16 residues.

The chain joins TRBV5-5 to TRBJ1-1, with 9 nucleotides matching TRBD1. With V trimmed by 4 bases and J by 5 bases, 6 bases remained unmatched. The CDR3 totals 14 residues. Germline CDR1 reads SGHKS; CDR2 reads YYEKEE (reference sequence). CDR3 DNA: TGTGCCAGCAGCGCGAGGACAGGGGAAACTGAAGCTTTCTTT. Translating it yields CASSARTGETEAFF. The full variable domain, in which reference TRBV5-5 and TRBJ1-1 provide the parts outside the CDR3, is DAGVTQSPTHLIKTRGQQVTLRCSPISGHKSVSWYQQVLGQGPQFIFQYYEKEERGRGNFPDRFSARQFPNYSSELNVNALLLGDSALYLCASSARTGETEAFFGQGTRLTVV.

The CDR3 loop is CAINGGGATETQYF. The CDR3 DNA reads as TGTGCCATCAACGGCGGGGGGGCCACAGAGACCCAGTACTTC. V gene TRBV10-3 combines with J gene TRBJ2-5, with TRBD2 matching over 9 bases. The CDR3 is 14 amino acids. CDR1 ENHRY and CDR2 SYGVKD come from the germline V gene. V was pared by 7 bases and J by 4 bases, with 7 bases of the junction left unmatched.

The V and J genes are TRBV2 and TRBJ1-1; D not resolved. CDR1 is SNHLY, CDR2 FYNNEI, per germline. Trimming took off 6 bases at V and 8 bases at J, with 19 bases between the two ends. The CDR3 extends over 14 amino acids. CDR3 sequence (DNA): TGTGCCAGCAGGGTCGTCACACAAGACGGGGAAGCTTTCTTT. Translating it yields CASRVVTQDGEAFF.

The J gene is TRBJ2-7, the V gene TRBV6-5, with D hard to call. Looked up from germline, CDR1 is MNHEY and CDR2 is SVGAGI. The CDR3 is 15 residues long. Trimming took off 6 bases at V and 1 base at J, with 16 bases between the two ends. The DNA of the CDR3 is TGTGCCAGCAGGCAACCCCTGGCAGGATCCTACGAGCAGTACTTC. Its protein product is CASRQPLAGSYEQYF.

This clone appeared a single time. The CDR3 coding sequence is TGCAGCGTTGGGCAGGCGATCTCCTACGAGCAGTACTTC. Its protein product is CSVGQAISYEQYF. The chain carries TRBV29-1 and TRBJ2-7; unclear D gene. The V end was cut by 4 bases, the J end by 0 bases, with 10 bases between. The CDR3 contains 13 residues. Germline V lookup: CDR1 SQVTM, CDR2 ANQGSEA.

The chain is built from TRBV10-3 and TRBJ2-2, with D unresolved. V was shortened by 0 bases and J by 1 base, with 6 bases between the two germline ends. This CDR3 spans 15 amino acids. Germline V gene sequence: CDR1 ENHRY, CDR2 SYGVKD. CDR3 nucleotides: TGTGCCATCAGTGAGTCGAACGGGAACACCGGGGAGCTGTTTTTT. Amino acid sequence: CAISESNGNTGELFF.